The table lists the clone carrying this T cell receptor beta chain with a few counts. The antigen remains undetermined. The data belong to a study of T cells in Graves' hyperthyroidism and ophthalmopathy. Amplified TCR beta CDR3 regions derived from RNA transcripts. The HTBI primer set was used in a first-round RT-PCR of the TCR CDR3. TCRdb independently ran MiXCR on the multiplex PCR reads; one entry per CDR3 protein. The table lists about 380,000 distinct CDR3 sequences, about 18% of them singletons. Whole-study findings and limits: Before onset, ophthalmopathy was predicted by the model a median around 6 months earlier.

Diagnoses were established using clinical symptoms, serum thyroxine and TRAb, thyroid ultrasound and orbital computed tomography. About 9.4 ml fresh peripheral blood yielded the PBMCs. Germline CDR1 reads LNHDA; CDR2 reads SQIVND (reference sequence). The J segment lost 7 bases and the V segment lost 5 bases, leaving 5 bases of the junction unmatched. This CDR3 contains 13 residues. The gene calls are TRBV19 and TRBJ1-5, with 7 bases matching TRBD1. The sequence came from a man aged 18 to 30 with Graves' ophthalmopathy. Source material: blood. The CDR3 DNA reads TGTGCCAGTAGTGACAGGGCCAGGCAGCCCCAGCATTTT. This encodes CASSDRARQPQHF.